The table lists the clone carrying this T cell receptor beta chain with many counts. What it binds is unknown. The sample originates from a study of T-cell reconstitution after alpha-beta-depleted transplantation in children. Researchers prepared the TCRbeta library using unique molecular identifiers, the study reports. TCRdb processed the PCR reads anew with MiXCR; each CDR3 protein has one entry. The sample carries hundreds of thousands of distinct CDR3 sequences, roughly a tenth recorded once. General study findings and limits: Fresh T-cell production supplied most of the T-cell counts and diversity seen one year after transplant. Surviving recipient T cells and thymic progenitors accounted for the high day-60 TCRbeta diversity observed in some patients. Two months or so post-transplant, alpha-beta T cells reportedly derived from several hundred expanded graft clones.

Germline CDR1 SGHRS, CDR2 YFSETQ. There are 15 residues in the CDR3. V was pared by 0 bases and J by 4 bases, with 11 bases between. V gene TRBV5-1 combines with J gene TRBJ2-1; D might be TRBD1 (6 bases). Sequenced material: PBMCs, taken before TCRalphabeta/CD19-depleted stem cell transplant. This TCR came from a child younger than two with acute myeloid leukemia, due to receive a stem cell transplant. The DNA of the CDR3 is TGCGCCAGCAGCTTGGTGGGGCAGGGGTACAATGAGCAGTTCTTC. It encodes CASSLVGQGYNEQFF.